This T cell receptor (beta chain) was recovered during a study of blood T cells in healthy people across ages. Germline V gene sequence: CDR1 SNHLY, CDR2 FYNNEI. The trim removed 4 bases at V and 5 bases at J, leaving 7 bases unmatched. This CDR3 spans 15 amino acids. A second PCR, run for about 7 to 11 cycles, used a sample-barcoded 5' primer plus a J-beta primer mix. TCRdb called the 5' RACE reads again in MiXCR, with one record for every CDR3 protein. The sample has 800,000 to 950,000 distinct CDR3 sequences; 25% to 30% are singletons. Approximately 10 milliliters of peripheral blood were drawn from each donor into EDTA-treated tubes. This sample also appeared in a second study, on T cells of mothers and their children. From that paper: The people who donated were a few healthy Caucasian mothers and their six children.

The rearrangement links TRBV2 to TRBJ1-5, with 8 bases identical to TRBD1. The receptor comes from a woman between 35 and 50 years old in good health. What was sequenced was blood. The CDR3 loop reads CASSGVRGRDQPQHF. CDR3 nucleotides: TGTGCCAGCAGTGGGGTCAGGGGGCGTGATCAGCCCCAGCATTTT.